The rows below give T cell receptor beta chains drawn from one sample of a study of shared clonotypes between healthy human individuals. Generated by immunoSEQ multiplex PCR, the TCRdb table keeps only in-frame clones and is missing some. The table records hundreds of thousands of clones, about 76% of them present only once. The specimen was PBMCs. These receptors originate from a woman between 40 and 50 years old in good health. Some clones in this sample may be carry-over from other donors' samples. Both conserved end residues are part of each CDR3. Fields, in order: D gene, V gene, J gene, clone size, CDR3 DNA, CDR3 protein. D genes are given only for firm matches. The size field is filled for only some rows; it gives once, few, many or a size class.

d_gene: .
v_gene: TRBV29-1
j_gene: TRBJ2-7
abundance: .
CDR3nt: TGCAGCGTCATGGACATTAGCTCCTACGAGCAGTACTTC
CDR3aa: CSVMDISSYEQYF

d_gene: .
v_gene: TRBV9
j_gene: TRBJ2-7
abundance: .
CDR3nt: TGTGCCAGCAGCCCACCCGGGGGCCCACCGCCCTACGAGCAGTACTTC
CDR3aa: CASSPPGGPPPYEQYF

d_gene: TRBD1
v_gene: TRBV28
j_gene: TRBJ2-7
abundance: .
CDR3nt: TGTGCCAGCAGATCGGACAGGGAGGTCCCCGAGCAGTACTTC
CDR3aa: CASRSDREVPEQYF

d_gene: .
v_gene: TRBV7-2
j_gene: TRBJ2-1
abundance: .
CDR3nt: TGTGCCAGCAGCTTAGGACGCAACAATGAGCAGTTCTTC
CDR3aa: CASSLGRNNEQFF

d_gene: .
v_gene: TRBV19
j_gene: TRBJ2-2
abundance: .
CDR3nt: TGTGCCAGTAGTATACGAGACACCGGGGAGCTGTTTTTT
CDR3aa: CASSIRDTGELFF

d_gene: TRBD1
v_gene: TRBV18
j_gene: TRBJ2-1
abundance: .
CDR3nt: TGTGCCAGCTCACCACGGACAGGGGGAGGCTCCTACAATGAGCAGTTCTTC
CDR3aa: CASSPRTGGGSYNEQFF

d_gene: .
v_gene: TRBV6-1
j_gene: TRBJ1-4
abundance: .
CDR3nt: TGTGCCAGCAGAAGGACATTTCCAACTAATGAAAAACTGTTTTTT
CDR3aa: CASRRTFPTNEKLFF

d_gene: .
v_gene: TRBV29-1
j_gene: TRBJ2-7
abundance: .
CDR3nt: TGCAGCGTTACATGGACGGGTTTCTCCTACGAGCAGTACTTC
CDR3aa: CSVTWTGFSYEQYF

d_gene: .
v_gene: TRBV21-1
j_gene: TRBJ2-7
abundance: .
CDR3nt: TGTGCCAGCAGCAAAGCCCGGACAGGGAATACCTACGAGCAGTACTTC
CDR3aa: CASSKARTGNTYEQYF

d_gene: .
v_gene: TRBV28
j_gene: TRBJ2-7
abundance: once
CDR3nt: TGTGCCAGCAGTGATGTGAGCTCCTACGAGCAGTACTTC
CDR3aa: CASSDVSSYEQYF

d_gene: TRBD2
v_gene: TRBV5-4
j_gene: TRBJ2-2
abundance: .
CDR3nt: TGTGCCAGCAGCACCCCTAGCGGGGGCACCGGGGAGCTGTTTTTT
CDR3aa: CASSTPSGGTGELFF